This is a list of T cell receptor beta chains from one sample in a study of blood T cell repertoires in COVID-19. This table comes from immunoSEQ multiplex PCR, and its TCRdb copy is limited to in-frame clones, with some not included. Among 250,000 to 350,000 clones, roughly 86% were seen once, and the ten largest hold roughly 12%. The sample consisted of peripheral blood. Receptors originate from a woman in her twenties or thirties with COVID-19, enrolled during active disease. Both conserved end residues are part of each CDR3. The order of the fields is V gene, clone size, D gene, J gene, CDR3 length, CDR3 DNA, CDR3 protein. D genes are given only for firm matches. Expanded clones are given a class, and other clones once, few, many or no size at all.

v_call: TRBV5-1; clone_size: NA; d_call: NA; j_call: TRBJ1-1; cdr3_length: 15; cdr3_nt: TGCGCCAGCAGCTTGGTAGGAGCCCGGAACACTGAAGCTTTCTTT; cdr3_aa: CASSLVGARNTEAFF
v_call: TRBV19; clone_size: NA; d_call: TRBD1; j_call: TRBJ1-5; cdr3_length: 14; cdr3_nt: TGTGCCAGTACCTCTAGACAGGGAGGTCAGCCCCAGCATTTT; cdr3_aa: CASTSRQGGQPQHF
v_call: TRBV7-9; clone_size: many; d_call: TRBD2; j_call: TRBJ2-5; cdr3_length: 16; cdr3_nt: TGTGCCAGCTTGACAGCCGCGGGCGGGAGTGAAGAGACCCAGTACTTC; cdr3_aa: CASLTAAGGSEETQYF
v_call: TRBV7-8; clone_size: NA; d_call: NA; j_call: TRBJ1-2; cdr3_length: 15; cdr3_nt: TGTGCCAGCAGCTTAGGGGAACAGGTTCCCGGGGGCTACACCTTC; cdr3_aa: CASSLGEQVPGGYTF
v_call: TRBV19; clone_size: NA; d_call: TRBD1; j_call: TRBJ1-4; cdr3_length: 14; cdr3_nt: TGTGCCAGTAGTTTGGGACAGTTAAGTGAAAAACTGTTTTTT; cdr3_aa: CASSLGQLSEKLFF
v_call: TRBV25-1; clone_size: NA; d_call: NA; j_call: TRBJ1-5; cdr3_length: 16; cdr3_nt: TGTGCCAGCAGTGAGGGATCAGGGTACGGCCCTCAGCCCCAGCATTTT; cdr3_aa: CASSEGSGYGPQPQHF
v_call: TRBV7-6; clone_size: NA; d_call: NA; j_call: TRBJ1-1; cdr3_length: 16; cdr3_nt: TGTGCCAGCAGCTTAGCGGGAGTCGGCGGGGTCGCTGAAGCTTTCTTT; cdr3_aa: CASSLAGVGGVAEAFF
v_call: TRBV4-1; clone_size: few; d_call: TRBD2; j_call: TRBJ2-2; cdr3_length: 16; cdr3_nt: TGCGCCAGCAGCCAAATGGGGAGGGAAGGCACCGGGGAGCTGTTTTTT; cdr3_aa: CASSQMGREGTGELFF
v_call: TRBV19; clone_size: NA; d_call: NA; j_call: TRBJ1-5; cdr3_length: 14; cdr3_nt: TGTGCCAGTAGTAGGACAGAGAACAATCAGCCCCAGCATTTT; cdr3_aa: CASSRTENNQPQHF
v_call: TRBV29-1; clone_size: NA; d_call: NA; j_call: TRBJ1-2; cdr3_length: 11; cdr3_nt: TGCAGCGCCTCGGACGGCGGGGGCTACACCTTC; cdr3_aa: CSASDGGGYTF
v_call: TRBV10-3; clone_size: NA; d_call: TRBD2; j_call: TRBJ2-1; cdr3_length: 13; cdr3_nt: TGTGCCATCGGAACTAGCGGGAGAGATGAGCAGTTCTTC; cdr3_aa: CAIGTSGRDEQFF
v_call: TRBV29-1; clone_size: NA; d_call: TRBD1; j_call: TRBJ1-1; cdr3_length: 14; cdr3_nt: TGCAGCGTTGGGGGGGACAGGGCGAAAACTGAAGCTTTCTTT; cdr3_aa: CSVGGDRAKTEAFF
v_call: TRBV4-3; clone_size: NA; d_call: TRBD1; j_call: TRBJ1-5; cdr3_length: 15; cdr3_nt: TGCGCCAGCAGCCAGACGACAGGGCCCAATCAGCCCCAGCATTTT; cdr3_aa: CASSQTTGPNQPQHF
v_call: TRBV19; clone_size: NA; d_call: NA; j_call: TRBJ2-1; cdr3_length: 14; cdr3_nt: TGTGCCAGTATGGAGTCTAGCGCGAACAATGAGCAGTTCTTC; cdr3_aa: CASMESSANNEQFF
v_call: TRBV30; clone_size: NA; d_call: NA; j_call: TRBJ2-1; cdr3_length: 12; cdr3_nt: TGTGCCTGGCATTCTAGCACCAATGAGCAGTTCTTC; cdr3_aa: CAWHSSTNEQFF
v_call: TRBV18; clone_size: NA; d_call: NA; j_call: TRBJ1-1; cdr3_length: 15; cdr3_nt: TGTGCCAGCTTGCGGCAGGGTGTGGGGAACACTGAAGCTTTCTTT; cdr3_aa: CASLRQGVGNTEAFF
v_call: TRBV6-5; clone_size: NA; d_call: TRBD2; j_call: TRBJ2-3; cdr3_length: 14; cdr3_nt: TGTGCCAGCAGAAGGCGGGAGGTCGCAGATACGCAGTATTTT; cdr3_aa: CASRRREVADTQYF
v_call: TRBV13; clone_size: NA; d_call: TRBD1; j_call: TRBJ2-5; cdr3_length: 15; cdr3_nt: TGTGCCAGCAGCTTAGTTGGACAGGGGCCAGAGACCCAGTACTTC; cdr3_aa: CASSLVGQGPETQYF
v_call: TRBV2; clone_size: NA; d_call: TRBD2; j_call: TRBJ2-1; cdr3_length: 15; cdr3_nt: TGTGCCAGCAGTGATGTGAGGAGCGGGAGATATGAGCAGTTCTTC; cdr3_aa: CASSDVRSGRYEQFF
v_call: TRBV6-6; clone_size: NA; d_call: NA; j_call: TRBJ1-5; cdr3_length: 15; cdr3_nt: TGTGCCAGCACCTCCGGGGGTGGGAGCAATCAGCCCCAGCATTTT; cdr3_aa: CASTSGGGSNQPQHF
v_call: TRBV5-4; clone_size: NA; d_call: NA; j_call: TRBJ2-5; cdr3_length: 14; cdr3_nt: TGTGCCAGCAGCTTGGGCGCGGCTCGCGGGACCCAGTACTTC; cdr3_aa: CASSLGAARGTQYF
v_call: TRBV11-2; clone_size: NA; d_call: NA; j_call: TRBJ2-3; cdr3_length: 14; cdr3_nt: TGTGCCAGCAGCTTTCGGGGAAGCACAGATACGCAGTATTTT; cdr3_aa: CASSFRGSTDTQYF
v_call: TRBV7-9; clone_size: once; d_call: NA; j_call: TRBJ1-2; cdr3_length: 14; cdr3_nt: TGTGCCAGCAGCTCGGACAGAAGGAACTATGGCTACACCTTC; cdr3_aa: CASSSDRRNYGYTF
v_call: TRBV2; clone_size: once; d_call: NA; j_call: TRBJ2-7; cdr3_length: 12; cdr3_nt: TGTGCCAGCAGTGAGGGACTCTACGAGCAGTACTTC; cdr3_aa: CASSEGLYEQYF
v_call: TRBV28; clone_size: NA; d_call: TRBD1; j_call: TRBJ2-7; cdr3_length: 15; cdr3_nt: TGTGCCAGCAGTTTAATCGGGACAGGTGCTCGCGAGCAGTACTTC; cdr3_aa: CASSLIGTGAREQYF
v_call: TRBV2; clone_size: NA; d_call: NA; j_call: TRBJ1-5; cdr3_length: 16; cdr3_nt: TGTGCCAGCAGCGCCCGACAGGTACAATTCAATCAGCCCCAGCATTTT; cdr3_aa: CASSARQVQFNQPQHF
v_call: TRBV6-2/TRBV6-3; clone_size: NA; d_call: NA; j_call: TRBJ2-2; cdr3_length: 17; cdr3_nt: TGTGCCAGCAGTTACTCGATATCTAGCCTGAACACCGGGGAGCTGTTTTTT; cdr3_aa: CASSYSISSLNTGELFF
v_call: TRBV20-1; clone_size: once; d_call: TRBD2; j_call: TRBJ2-1; cdr3_length: 15; cdr3_nt: TGCAGTGCTAGTCTAGCGGGACTAGCCTGGGGTGAGCAGTTCTTC; cdr3_aa: CSASLAGLAWGEQFF
v_call: TRBV6-2/TRBV6-3; clone_size: NA; d_call: NA; j_call: TRBJ2-7; cdr3_length: 15; cdr3_nt: TGTGCCAGCAGTAGGCCCCGTGGGGCTAGCTACGAGCAGTACTTC; cdr3_aa: CASSRPRGASYEQYF
v_call: TRBV3-1/TRBV3-2; clone_size: NA; d_call: TRBD1; j_call: TRBJ1-2; cdr3_length: 14; cdr3_nt: TGTGCCAGCAGCCAACTACAGGGGAACTATGGCTACACCTTC; cdr3_aa: CASSQLQGNYGYTF
v_call: TRBV6-5; clone_size: once; d_call: TRBD2; j_call: TRBJ2-1; cdr3_length: 15; cdr3_nt: TGTGCCAGCAGGAGGACTAGCGGTATCCTTATCGAGCAGTTCTTC; cdr3_aa: CASRRTSGILIEQFF
v_call: TRBV6-1; clone_size: NA; d_call: TRBD1; j_call: TRBJ1-5; cdr3_length: 14; cdr3_nt: TGTGCCAGCAGTTCACAGGGGGAGGGATGGACCCAGCATTTT; cdr3_aa: CASSSQGEGWTQHF
v_call: TRBV19; clone_size: NA; d_call: NA; j_call: TRBJ1-1; cdr3_length: 13; cdr3_nt: TGTGCCAGTAGTAGGGGGGGAGGAGCTGAAGCTTTCTTT; cdr3_aa: CASSRGGGAEAFF
v_call: TRBV6-4; clone_size: few; d_call: TRBD2; j_call: TRBJ2-3; cdr3_length: 16; cdr3_nt: TGTGCCAGCAGCCCGGGAGGCGGGAGTGGGACAGATACGCAGTATTTT; cdr3_aa: CASSPGGGSGTDTQYF
v_call: TRBV5-1; clone_size: NA; d_call: NA; j_call: TRBJ2-7; cdr3_length: 16; cdr3_nt: TGCGCCAGCAGCTTGGGGTCGGGACTCCTCTCCTACGAGCAGTACTTC; cdr3_aa: CASSLGSGLLSYEQYF
v_call: TRBV15; clone_size: NA; d_call: NA; j_call: TRBJ2-6; cdr3_length: 17; cdr3_nt: TGTGCCACCAGCTCCCCGACAGGCCGCTCTGGGGCCAACGTCCTGACTTTC; cdr3_aa: CATSSPTGRSGANVLTF
v_call: TRBV5-4; clone_size: NA; d_call: NA; j_call: TRBJ1-1; cdr3_length: 14; cdr3_nt: TGTGCCAGCAGCTTGCGGGGGGCGACGACTGAAGCTTTCTTT; cdr3_aa: CASSLRGATTEAFF
v_call: TRBV5-1; clone_size: NA; d_call: NA; j_call: TRBJ1-5; cdr3_length: 15; cdr3_nt: TGCGCCAGCAGCTTAAGAGCAGGGGGCAATCAGCCCCAGCATTTT; cdr3_aa: CASSLRAGGNQPQHF
v_call: TRBV7-3; clone_size: NA; d_call: TRBD2; j_call: TRBJ2-2; cdr3_length: 16; cdr3_nt: TGTGCCAGCAGCTCCAGGACTAGCGGGATCACCGGGGAGCTGTTTTTT; cdr3_aa: CASSSRTSGITGELFF
v_call: TRBV5-6; clone_size: NA; d_call: TRBD1; j_call: TRBJ2-7; cdr3_length: 18; cdr3_nt: TGTGCCAGCAGCTTGAGGCAGGGGGCCCTCCGGGACGCTGGGGAGCAGTACTTC; cdr3_aa: CASSLRQGALRDAGEQYF
v_call: TRBV7-9; clone_size: NA; d_call: NA; j_call: TRBJ1-4; cdr3_length: 12; cdr3_nt: TGTGCCAGCAGCTTAACAGGTGAAAAACTGTTTTTT; cdr3_aa: CASSLTGEKLFF
v_call: TRBV11-2; clone_size: NA; d_call: NA; j_call: TRBJ1-2; cdr3_length: 14; cdr3_nt: TGTGCCAGCAGCTTATCTTACAGGGAAGGAGGCTACACCTTC; cdr3_aa: CASSLSYREGGYTF
v_call: TRBV12-3/TRBV12-4; clone_size: NA; d_call: NA; j_call: TRBJ2-5; cdr3_length: 13; cdr3_nt: TGTGCCAGCAGTATCCCCAACGGAGAGACCCAGTACTTC; cdr3_aa: CASSIPNGETQYF
v_call: TRBV2; clone_size: once; d_call: TRBD2; j_call: TRBJ2-1; cdr3_length: 16; cdr3_nt: TGTGCCAGCAGTGAATGGGCGGGAGGGCCCTACAATGAGCAGTTCTTC; cdr3_aa: CASSEWAGGPYNEQFF
v_call: TRBV19; clone_size: NA; d_call: TRBD1; j_call: TRBJ1-2; cdr3_length: 13; cdr3_nt: TGTGCCAGTACCCTACCGGGACAGAGTGGCTACACCTTC; cdr3_aa: CASTLPGQSGYTF
v_call: TRBV7-2; clone_size: NA; d_call: TRBD2; j_call: TRBJ2-1; cdr3_length: 16; cdr3_nt: TGTGCCAGCAGCTTAGCCGGGACTAGCGGTTTCAATGAGCAGTTCTTC; cdr3_aa: CASSLAGTSGFNEQFF